These 21 T cell receptor beta chains came from one sample sequenced in a study of T-cell reconstitution after alpha-beta-depleted transplantation in children. Preparing the TCRbeta library involved the use of unique molecular identifiers. From the PCR reads, TCRdb called clonotypes with MiXCR, one entry per CDR3 protein. The data contain about 200,000 distinct CDR3 sequences, 7% to 9% of them seen just once; the ten biggest clones take up roughly a third. The specimen comprised PBMCs, mostly from graft donor cells, sampled 360 days after TCRalphabeta/CD19-depleted stem cell transplant. These receptors were taken from a male patient under 10 years old who had a stem cell transplant for acute myeloid leukemia, so the T cells may come from the graft donor.

This clonotype came up many times. The V gene is TRBV24-1, the J gene TRBJ2-1, with D perhaps matching TRBD1 (6 bases). CDR3 length: 16 residues. CDR1 is KGHDR and CDR2 is SFDVKD in the germline V gene. Trimming shortened V by 4 bases and J by 5 bases, and 17 bases separated the two germline ends. CDR3 coding DNA: TGTGCCACCAGTGACCCTAGACAGGTAGGGGACAATGAGCAGTTCTTC. As protein: CATSDPRQVGDNEQFF.

DNA for the CDR3: TGTGCCAGCAGTCATCTCAGGGGCGGGAACACTGAAGCTTTCTTT. Amino acid sequence: CASSHLRGGNTEAFF. This chain connects TRBV7-9 to TRBJ1-1; a weak D match, TRBD1 (6 bases). V gave up 6 bases and J gave up 1 base, with 15 bases separating them. Germline V CDR1 and CDR2: SEHNR, FQNEAQ (reference sequence). The CDR3 is 15 amino acids. The full variable domain, completed using reference TRBV7-9 and TRBJ1-1, is DTGVSQNPRHKITKRGQNVTFRCDPISEHNRLYWYRQTLGQGPEFLTYFQNEAQLEKSRLLSDRFSAERPKGSFSTLEIQRTEQGDSAMYLCASSHLRGGNTEAFFGQGTRLTVV.

This clonotype occurred a few times. The chain employs TRBV28 and TRBJ1-1; D might be TRBD1 (5 bases). The V gene lost 6 bases and the J gene lost 4 bases, with 15 bases spanning the gap. The CDR3 runs to 14 residues. CDR1 and CDR2 from the germline V gene are MDHEN and SYDVKM. CDR3 residues: CASRIPGGGTEAFF. The CDR3 DNA follows: TGTGCCAGCAGAATCCCTGGGGGAGGCACTGAAGCTTTCTTT.

This clonotype has just a few counts. CDR3: CASSPLQGASTDTQYF. Here the CDR3 DNA reads TGTGCCAGCTCACCACTACAGGGGGCGAGTACAGATACGCAGTATTTT. The chain employs TRBV18 and TRBJ2-3; 9 nucleotides match TRBD1. The CDR3 has 16 residues. Germline CDR1 is KGHSH and CDR2 is LQKENI. Trimming took 1 base from V and 3 from J; bases not matched to a gene: 5.

The chain couples TRBV9 to TRBJ2-1; D may be TRBD1 or TRBD2 (6 bases each). The germline V gene has CDR1 SGDLS and CDR2 YYNGEE. The V gene lost 4 bases and the J gene lost 2 bases, with 16 bases spanning the gap. The CDR3 totals 16 residues. CDR3 in DNA: TGTGCCAGCAGCACTAGGGGGGAGCCCGCCTACAATGAGCAGTTCTTC. Its protein product is CASSTRGEPAYNEQFF.

This clonotype appeared a few times. The chain employs TRBV27 and TRBJ2-7; 11 bases map to TRBD2. J lost 2 bases, V lost 0 bases, and 6 bases had no gene match. Germline-derived CDR1 and CDR2 are MNHEY and SMNVEV (reference sequence). The CDR3 extends over 17 amino acids. The CDR3 reads CASSLSPGLAEPYEQYF. CDR3 nucleotide sequence: TGTGCCAGCAGTTTATCACCGGGACTAGCGGAACCCTACGAGCAGTACTTC.

CDR3 in amino acids: CSARETRSLSSYNEQFF. CDR3 sequence (DNA): TGCAGTGCTAGAGAGACCAGAAGTCTCAGCTCCTACAATGAGCAGTTCTTC. This chain links TRBV20-1 with TRBJ2-1; the D is unclear. Germline assignment: CDR1 DFQATT and CDR2 SNEGSKA (reference sequence). V was clipped by 0 bases and J by 0 bases, with 15 bases between them. CDR3 size: 17 residues.

This clonotype was recorded many times. V usage is TRBV12-3 or TRBV12-4 and J usage is TRBJ2-2, with D possibly being TRBD1 (6 bases). Trimming stripped 9 bases from V and 6 bases from J, with 11 bases between. This CDR3 is 12 amino acids long. CDR3 sequence reads: CASHRVAGELFF. The DNA for the CDR3 is TGTGCCAGTCACAGGGTGGCCGGGGAGCTGTTTTTT.

This clonotype was counted only a few times. This chain joins TRBV7-2 and TRBJ2-7, with D possibly matching TRBD1 (6 bases). V lost 1 base to trimming and J lost 2 bases, with 12 bases between them. CDR3 length: 15 residues. In germline, CDR1 is SGHTA, CDR2 FQGNSA. Written as DNA, the CDR3 is TGTGCCAGCAGCTTAGGCCTGGGACACCCCTACGAGCAGTACTTC. Residues: CASSLGLGHPYEQYF.

The chain uses TRBV20-1 and TRBJ2-6; perhaps TRBD2 as D (5 bases). The germline gives CDR1 DFQATT, CDR2 SNEGSKA (reference sequence). V lost 6 bases to trimming and J lost 1 base, with 10 bases between them. The CDR3 is 14 amino acids. CDR3 amino acids: CSAPRASGANVLTF. CDR3 coding DNA: TGCAGTGCCCCGAGGGCGTCTGGGGCCAACGTCCTGACTTTC.

As to this clonotype: Its ends do not fully match the called genes, so a read error is possible. This rearrangement joins TRBV5-1 to TRBJ2-5; D not certain. Germline CDR1 and CDR2: SGHRS and YFSETQ. The CDR3 consists of 12 residues. CDR3 amino acids: CASSSEQETLYF. CDR3 bases: TGCGCCAGCAGCTCAGAACAAGAGACCCTGTACTTC.

This clonotype was observed a handful of times. V usage is TRBV5-1 and J usage is TRBJ2-1; possibly TRBD1 for D (5 bases). CDR3 length: 16 amino acids. Germline CDR1 reads SGHRS; CDR2 reads YFSETQ. V gave up 0 bases and J gave up 3 bases, with 13 bases separating them. CDR3 nucleotide sequence: TGCGCCAGCAGCTTGGATTGGGGCCCGAGCTACAATGAGCAGTTCTTC. Its translation is CASSLDWGPSYNEQFF. Full variable domain (rest looked up from reference TRBV5-1 and TRBJ2-1): KAGVTQTPRYLIKTRGQQVTLSCSPISGHRSVSWYQQTPGQGLQFLFEYFSETQRNKGNFPGRFSGRQFSNSRSEMNVSTLELGDSALYLCASSLDWGPSYNEQFFGPGTRLTVL.

The sample holds a few counts of this clonotype. J is TRBJ2-1 and V is TRBV6-2 or TRBV6-3, with a weak D call TRBD2 (6 bases). CDR3 size: 11 residues. Trimming shortened V by 6 bases and J by 12 bases, and 12 bases separated the two germline ends. The germline V gene has CDR1 MNHEY and CDR2 SVGEGT. In nucleotides, the CDR3 is TGTGCCAGCAGGACGAGCGGGCCGCAGTTCTTC. This sequence encodes CASRTSGPQFF.

The chain carries TRBV12-3 or TRBV12-4 and TRBJ1-3; D not certain. V was clipped by 2 bases and J by 2 bases, with 7 bases between them. CDR3 length: 14 amino acids. The CDR3 DNA reads as TGTGCCAGCAGTTTATGGCAGGCTGGAAACACCATATATTTT. Translated, it gives CASSLWQAGNTIYF.

The CDR3 coding sequence is TGCAGTGCTAGTCTTTTGAGTGGGAGGGGACTAGATTTCTGCTACGAGCAGTACGTC. This encodes CSASLLSGRGLDFCYEQYV. The genes are TRBV20-1 and TRBJ2-7, with TRBD2 identical over 8 bases. CDR1 and CDR2 (germline): DFQATT, SNEGSKA (reference sequence). Trimming took 3 bases from V and 3 from J; bases not matched to a gene: 22. This CDR3 contains 19 residues.

This clonotype has just a few counts. In DNA form, the CDR3 reads TGTGCCAGCAGCCAGCGGAGGACAGGGCCCCTTGGGGCCAACGTCCTGACTTTC. Translation: CASSQRRTGPLGANVLTF. The rearrangement links TRBV3-1 to TRBJ2-6; 8 bases map to TRBD1. The CDR3 runs to 18 residues. The V segment lost 3 bases and the J segment 3 bases; nucleotides outside the gene matches: 10. The V gene's germline CDR1 is LGHDT and CDR2 YNNKEL (reference sequence).

The rearrangement joins TRBV2 to TRBJ2-5; TRBD1 agrees at 7 bases. V dropped 8 bases and J dropped 0; count of bases not matched to a gene: 6. This CDR3 spans 14 amino acids. Germline CDR1 and CDR2: SNHLY and FYNNEI. The CDR3 loop reads CASRDSSYQETQYF. In DNA form, the CDR3 reads TGTGCCAGCCGGGACAGCTCTTACCAAGAGACCCAGTACTTC.

This clonotype has a handful of counts. The CDR3 sequence: CASSLGGSRGYTF. In DNA, the CDR3 is TGTGCCAGCAGCTTGGGAGGGTCTCGTGGCTACACCTTC. J is TRBJ1-2 and V is TRBV5-8; no clear D gene. The CDR3 sequence is 13 residues long. V was shortened by 0 bases and J by 7 bases, with 10 bases between the two germline ends. The V gene's germline CDR1 is SGHTS and CDR2 YDEGEE.

The chain has TRBV12-3 or TRBV12-4 and TRBJ2-7; 7 bases match TRBD1. V lost 4 bases and J lost 6; bases outside the gene matches: 6. The CDR3 totals 13 residues. The CDR3 bases are TGTGCCAGCAGTTCGAACAGGGGTGGCGAGCAGTACGTC. Translating it yields CASSSNRGGEQYV.

This clonotype was detected a few times. The genes are TRBV20-1 and TRBJ2-5, with 8 bases matching TRBD1. V shed 2 bases and J 5 bases; nucleotides not matched to a gene: 7. Germline V gene lookup returns CDR1 DFQATT and CDR2 SNEGSKA (reference sequence). The CDR3 has 14 amino acids. CDR3 nucleotides: TGCAGTGCTAGAAAAGGACAGGGTCGGGAGACCCAGTACTTC. Translated, it gives CSARKGQGRETQYF.

This clonotype was observed a handful of times. The chain recombines TRBV29-1 with TRBJ2-6, with a possible D match to TRBD1 (6 bases). Trimming cost V 1 base and J 3 bases, with 7 bases left between them. The CDR3 totals 14 residues. The V gene's germline CDR1 is SQVTM and CDR2 ANQGSEA. The CDR3 reads CSVEGGGGANVLTF. CDR3 DNA: TGCAGCGTTGAAGGAGGGGGTGGGGCCAACGTCCTGACTTTC. Drawing the rest from reference TRBV29-1 and TRBJ2-6, the complete variable domain is SAVISQKPSRDICQRGTSLTIQCQVDSQVTMMFWYRQQPGQSLTLIATANQGSEATYESGFVIDKFPISRPNLTFSTLTVSNMSPEDSSIYLCSVEGGGGANVLTFGAGSRLTVL.